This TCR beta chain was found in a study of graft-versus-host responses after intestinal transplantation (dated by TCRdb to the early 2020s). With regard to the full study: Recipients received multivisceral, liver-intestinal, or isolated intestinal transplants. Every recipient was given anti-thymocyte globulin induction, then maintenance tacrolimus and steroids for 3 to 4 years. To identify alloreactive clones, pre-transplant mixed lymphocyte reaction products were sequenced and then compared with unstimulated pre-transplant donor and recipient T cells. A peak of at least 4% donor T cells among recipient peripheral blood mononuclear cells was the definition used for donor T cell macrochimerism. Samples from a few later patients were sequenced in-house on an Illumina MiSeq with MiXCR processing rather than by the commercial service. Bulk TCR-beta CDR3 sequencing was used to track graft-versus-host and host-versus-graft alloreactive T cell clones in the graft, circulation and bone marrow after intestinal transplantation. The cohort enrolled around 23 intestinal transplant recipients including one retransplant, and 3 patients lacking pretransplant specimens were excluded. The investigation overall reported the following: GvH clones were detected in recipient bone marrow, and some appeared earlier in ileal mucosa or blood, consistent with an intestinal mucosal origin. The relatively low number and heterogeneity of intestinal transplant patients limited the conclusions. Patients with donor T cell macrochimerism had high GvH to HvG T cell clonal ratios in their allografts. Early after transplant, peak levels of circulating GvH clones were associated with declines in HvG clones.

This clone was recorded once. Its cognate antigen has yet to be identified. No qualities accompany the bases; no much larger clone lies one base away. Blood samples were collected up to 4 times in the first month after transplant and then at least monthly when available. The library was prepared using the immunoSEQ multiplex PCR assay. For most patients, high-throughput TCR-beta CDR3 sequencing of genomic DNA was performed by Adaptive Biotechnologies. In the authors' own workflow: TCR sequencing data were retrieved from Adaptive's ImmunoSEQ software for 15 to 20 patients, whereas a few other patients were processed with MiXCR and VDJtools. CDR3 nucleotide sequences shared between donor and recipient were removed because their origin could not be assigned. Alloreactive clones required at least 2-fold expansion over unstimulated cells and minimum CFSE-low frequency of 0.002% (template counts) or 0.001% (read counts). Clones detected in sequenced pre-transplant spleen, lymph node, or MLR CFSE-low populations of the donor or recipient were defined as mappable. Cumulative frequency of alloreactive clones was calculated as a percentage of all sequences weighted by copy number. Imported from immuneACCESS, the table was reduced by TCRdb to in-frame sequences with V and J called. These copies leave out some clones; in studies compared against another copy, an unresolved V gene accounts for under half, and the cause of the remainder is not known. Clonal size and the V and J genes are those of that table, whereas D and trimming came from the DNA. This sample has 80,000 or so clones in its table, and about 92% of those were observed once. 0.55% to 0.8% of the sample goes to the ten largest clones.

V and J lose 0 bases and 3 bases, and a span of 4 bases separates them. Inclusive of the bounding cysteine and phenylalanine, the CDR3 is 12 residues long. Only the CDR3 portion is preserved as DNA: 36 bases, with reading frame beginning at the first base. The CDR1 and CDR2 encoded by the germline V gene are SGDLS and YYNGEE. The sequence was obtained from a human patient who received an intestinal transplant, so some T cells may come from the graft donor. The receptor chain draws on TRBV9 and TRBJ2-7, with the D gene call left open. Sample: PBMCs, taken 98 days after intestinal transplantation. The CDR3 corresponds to CASSVDDYEQYF. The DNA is TGTGCCAGCAGCGTAGACGACTACGAGCAGTACTTC.